This TCR beta chain was identified in a study of T cell responses to AZD1222 COVID-19 vaccine. J lost 5 bases, V lost 5 bases, and 4 bases had no gene match. There are 14 residues in the CDR3. Germline-derived CDR1 and CDR2 are MDHEN and SYDVKM. Findings and limits, study-wide: CD4 TCRs linked to vaccination spanned spike, dominating at 160-218 and 743-854. A mostly white British donor set with more females was recruited, and clonal diversity was possibly underestimated. The reported proportion of spike-specific TCRs targeting unmutated variant regions was nearly half. Once two AZD1222 doses were given, Spike-specific TCR breadth and depth went up.

For this clone: Its target is unknown.

The protocol was immunoSEQ multiplex PCR, while the TCRdb copy is restricted to in-frame clones and leaves out a portion. The table has more than 140,000 clones, approximately 88% seen once. The sequences come from peripheral blood, collected on day 0 of AZD1222 vaccination. The source is an adult in good health. This chain connects TRBV28 to TRBJ1-3; 9 nucleotides agree with TRBD1. CDR3 region: CASSLDRGRNTIYF. CDR3 nucleotide sequence: TGTGCCAGCAGTCTGGACAGGGGTAGAAACACCATATATTTT.